What follows describes a single TCR beta chain. Its antigen is unknown. Libraries were prepared by immunoSEQ multiplex PCR; TCRdb keeps only in-frame clonotypes and omits some of them. The sample holds millions of clones, over 90% seen once. The record originates from a study of shared clonotypes between healthy human individuals. Findings and limits, study-wide: Relative to their counterparts shared across all four donors, non-shared clonotypes exhibited diminished generation probabilities.

The receptor's source is a man between 18 and 35 years old in good health. Some clones in this sample may be carry-over from other donors' samples. The sample comprised naive CD4+ T cells from PBMCs. The subset: CD45RA+ positively selected.

In DNA form, the CDR3 reads TGTGCCAGCAGCTCCCACCGGTCCGACACTGAAGCTTTCTTT. Translation gives CASSSHRSDTEAFF. The chain links TRBV7-2 to TRBJ1-1; no reliable D call. Per the germline V gene, CDR1 is SGHTA and CDR2 is FQGNSA. The ends were cut back, 4 bases at V and 3 bases at J, with 12 bases in the middle. This CDR3 has 14 amino acids.